This T cell receptor (beta chain) was sequenced for a study of PD-L1 blockade in urothelial cancer. The repertoire was sequenced with immunoSEQ multiplex PCR; TCRdb's copy has only in-frame clones and lacks some. The repertoire holds tens of thousands of clones, with 91% as singletons. Study-level results: At the 3-week point, tumor-associated blood clones expanded more in durable-benefit patients.

Documented time point: peripheral blood 6 weeks after treatment start. V was clipped by 5 bases and J by 10 bases; unmatched bases: 4. Germline assignment: CDR1 MDHEN and CDR2 SYDVKM. The CDR3 length is 12 residues. This clone was seen a handful of times. What it binds is unknown. The rearrangement links TRBV28 to TRBJ1-4; 7 nucleotides line up with TRBD1. This sequence originates from a man between 65 and 85 years old with urothelial cancer. This sample comprised PBMCs, obtained around atezolizumab (anti-PD-L1) treatment. CDR3 in amino acids: CASSPYRGKLFF. The CDR3 DNA sequence: TGTGCCAGCAGTCCATACAGGGGAAAACTGTTTTTT.